Described below is a single TCR beta chain sequence and its context. This CDR3 has 14 amino acids. V was trimmed by 7 bases and J by 2 bases, leaving 14 bases between them. High-throughput TCR beta sequencing covered peripheral CD8+ and CD4+ T cells. The multiple sclerosis control group consisted of treatment-naive patients whose relapsing-remitting disease, which was either stable or active, fulfilled revised McDonald criteria. Roughly 0.45 to 1 ug RNA was reverse transcribed with random hexamers. Amplification of TCR beta CDR3 was carried out by immunoSEQ multiplex PCR, which covered 54 Vbeta and 13 Jbeta segments. TCRdb redid the calling of the immunoSEQ multiplex PCR reads with MiXCR, one entry per CDR3 protein. Here the sample spans around 180,000 distinct CDR3 sequences, 95% being singletons. This sample stems from a study of CD8 T cells in Susac syndrome.

The rearrangement joins TRBV12-3 or TRBV12-4 to TRBJ2-5; D is perhaps TRBD2 (6 bases). Specimen: CD4+ T cells from PBMCs. This sequence originates from a human donor with multiple sclerosis. CDR3 DNA sequence: TGTGCCAGCACATTGCATGGGAGGCAAGAGACCCAGTACTTC. This sequence encodes CASTLHGRQETQYF.